This T cell receptor beta chain was profiled in a study of T-cell reconstitution after alpha-beta-depleted transplantation in children. Study-wide findings and caveats: Alpha-beta T cells present about two months after transplant were reported to originate from several hundred expanded graft clones. Diversity of TCRbeta at day 60 was high in some patients, arising from surviving recipient T cells and thymic progenitors. Newly produced T cells mostly provided counts and TCRbeta diversity after one year, as hyperexpanded clones declined.

Molecular barcoding with unique molecular identifiers was used for the TCRbeta library. MiXCR was run by TCRdb on the PCR reads, yielding one entry per CDR3 protein. The sample lists about a million distinct CDR3 sequences, less than 30% occurring once. Remarks on this clonotype: Its antigen is as yet unknown.

The CDR3 is 14 residues long. Between the trimmed V and J ends, which lost 4 bases and 1 base, there was a span of 11 bases. Germline loops: CDR1 SGHRS, CDR2 YFSETQ. This chain uses TRBV5-1 with TRBJ2-5; D remains ambiguous. The sequencing used PBMCs, mostly from graft donor cells, collected 360 days after TCRalphabeta/CD19-depleted stem cell transplant. This sequence originates from a boy under two years old who had a stem cell transplant for SCID, so the T cells may come from the graft donor. The chain's CDR3 is CASSVQVIQETQYF. The CDR3 region has the DNA TGCGCCAGCAGCGTTCAGGTGATCCAAGAGACCCAGTACTTC.